These 17 T cell receptor beta chains originate from one sample sequenced in a study of shared clonotypes between healthy human individuals. Sequenced by immunoSEQ multiplex PCR; TCRdb stores in-frame clones only, minus some. The table lists fewer than 650,000 clones, 75% to 85% of them singletons. Sequenced input: PBMCs. These TCRs come from a woman aged 40 to 50 in good health. Some clones in this sample may be carry-over from other donors' samples.

V and J are TRBV7-9 and TRBJ2-1; maybe TRBD2 (6 bases). V lost 0 bases and J lost 16, with 19 bases in between. The CDR3 has 14 amino acids. Germline CDR1 and CDR2: SEHNR and FQNEAQ (reference sequence). CDR3 loop: CASSLAPGLPGAFF. CDR3 in DNA: TGTGCCAGCAGCTTAGCCCCGGGACTCCCCGGTGCCTTCTTC.

The chain combines TRBV7-9 with TRBJ2-7, with TRBD1 matching 9 bases. V dropped 1 base and J dropped 7; count of bases not matched to a gene: 8. The CDR3 contains 15 residues. CDR1 SEHNR and CDR2 FQNEAQ come from the germline V gene (reference sequence). As DNA, the CDR3 is TGTGCCAGCAGCTTAGATGGGACAGGGACGGGTGAGCAGTACTTC. Translated, it gives CASSLDGTGTGEQYF.

The chain links TRBV4-2 to TRBJ2-5, with TRBD2 identical over 7 bases. The V gene end was trimmed by 1 base and the J gene end by 1 base; junction bases not matched to a gene: 9. This CDR3 spans 17 amino acids. The germline gives CDR1 LGHNA, CDR2 YNFKEQ. The CDR3 loop reads CASSQVFVGGGQETQYF. In nucleotides, the CDR3 is TGTGCCAGCAGCCAAGTGTTTGTGGGGGGGGGCCAAGAGACCCAGTACTTC.

J is TRBJ1-4 and V is TRBV27, with TRBD1 matching 8 bases. V trimming: 6 bases; J trimming: 10 bases; junction bases outside the gene matches: 13. Looked up from germline, CDR1 is MNHEY and CDR2 is SMNVEV (reference sequence). This CDR3 region has 15 residues. As DNA, the CDR3 is TGTGCCAGCAGCCTACGTCGAACCGGGACAGGAAAACTGTTTTTT. Protein: CASSLRRTGTGKLFF.

The genes are TRBV4-2 and TRBJ2-5, with 10 bases identical to TRBD2. The CDR3 spans 17 residues. V trimming: 0 bases; J trimming: 0 bases; junction bases outside the gene matches: 4. Germline V lookup: CDR1 LGHNA, CDR2 YNFKEQ. Written as DNA, the CDR3 is TGTGCCAGCAGCCAAGATGGGCTAGCGGGAGACCAAGAGACCCAGTACTTC. Its translation: CASSQDGLAGDQETQYF.

This rearrangement joins TRBV7-8 to TRBJ1-2, with a tentative D call TRBD1 (5 bases). The CDR3 has 16 residues. Between the trimmed V and J ends, which lost 5 bases and 7 bases, there was a span of 23 bases. The germline V gene has CDR1 SGHVS and CDR2 FQNEAQ. CDR3 residues: CASSGIGTYIGIGYTF. The CDR3 nucleotides are TGTGCCAGCAGCGGAATTGGGACCTACATAGGAATTGGCTACACCTTC. Together with reference TRBV7-8 and TRBJ1-2, the CDR3 gives the full variable domain: GAGVSQSPRYKVAKRGQDVALRCDPISGHVSLFWYQQALGQGPEFLTYFQNEAQLDKSGLPSDRFFAERPEGSVSTLKIQRTQQEDSAVYLCASSGIGTYIGIGYTFGSGTRLTVV.

The chain is built from TRBV25-1 and TRBJ2-2; D is ambiguous. With 5 bases removed from V and 2 bases from J, the gap between germline ends came to 12 bases. Germline V gene lookup returns CDR1 MGHDK and CDR2 SYGVNS. The CDR3 is 15 residues long. DNA for the CDR3: TGTGCCAGCAGTTCCTTTCTGATAAACACCGGGGAGCTGTTTTTT. Translated: CASSSFLINTGELFF.

This clone was seen once. This rearrangement joins TRBV5-1 to TRBJ2-3; TRBD2 might be the D (6 bases). The CDR3 has 13 residues. Deletions cut 1 base from V and 8 bases from J, with 11 bases between. Germline V lookup: CDR1 SGHRS, CDR2 YFSETQ. The CDR3 nucleotides read TGCGCCAGCAGCTTGAGCGGGTTTTCTACGCAGTATTTT. Protein product: CASSLSGFSTQYF. Full variable domain (outside the CDR3, taken from reference TRBV5-1 and TRBJ2-3): KAGVTQTPRYLIKTRGQQVTLSCSPISGHRSVSWYQQTPGQGLQFLFEYFSETQRNKGNFPGRFSGRQFSNSRSEMNVSTLELGDSALYLCASSLSGFSTQYFGPGTRLTVL.

This clone showed up just once. The CDR3 sequence is CATSNPGQLAKNIQYF. CDR3 nucleotides: TGTGCCACCAGCAACCCGGGACAGCTAGCCAAAAACATTCAGTACTTC. This chain links TRBV15 with TRBJ2-4, with 7 positions matching TRBD1. The CDR3 has 16 residues. The junction had 6 bases not matched to a gene; V was cut back by 4 bases and J by 0 bases. Germline assignment: CDR1 LNHNV and CDR2 YYDKDF (reference sequence).

V gene TRBV5-5 combines with J gene TRBJ1-1; 7 positions agree with TRBD1. Germline CDR1 SGHKS, CDR2 YYEKEE (reference sequence). CDR3 length equals 14 residues. After removal of 3 bases from V and 1 base from J, the junction contained 3 bases not matched to a gene. This CDR3 reads CASSSGTANTEAFF. The DNA of the CDR3 is TGTGCCAGCAGCTCGGGGACAGCGAACACTGAAGCTTTCTTT.

In the case of this clone: Other DNA variants within this sample encode the same CDR3. The chain has TRBV27 and TRBJ2-3; 8 bases fit TRBD2. The germline V gene encodes CDR1 MNHEY and CDR2 SMNVEV (reference sequence). With 8 bases clipped from V and 2 bases from J, the junction kept 6 bases outside the gene matches. The CDR3 is 14 residues long. The CDR3 nucleotides are TGTGCCAGCGGATTAGCGGGGTCCACAGATACGCAGTATTTT. This sequence encodes CASGLAGSTDTQYF.

The chain couples TRBV29-1 to TRBJ2-1; D ambiguous. There are 14 residues in the CDR3. Germline CDR1 is SQVTM and CDR2 is ANQGSEA. Trimming cost V 4 bases and J 0 bases, with 10 bases left between them. CDR3 sequence: CSVAHWGSYNEQFF. In nucleotides, the CDR3 is TGCAGCGTTGCGCACTGGGGCTCCTACAATGAGCAGTTCTTC.

V usage is TRBV5-1 and J usage is TRBJ2-1, with 10 bases matching TRBD1. With V trimmed by 4 bases and J by 2 bases, 0 bases remained unmatched. The CDR3 length is 14 residues. The germline CDR1 and CDR2 sequences are SGHRS and YFSETQ. CDR3 loop: CASSGTGAYNEQFF. DNA of the CDR3: TGCGCCAGCAGCGGGACAGGGGCCTACAATGAGCAGTTCTTC.

A word on this clone: It may be a read error: a sequence one base away is much more abundant. The final CDR3 position lacks the conserved phenylalanine or tryptophan, pointing to a likely read error. The chain recombines TRBV28 with TRBJ1-2; 7 positions agree with TRBD1. The CDR3 length is 15 residues. Germline loops: CDR1 MDHEN, CDR2 SYDVKM. V lost 1 base and J lost 7; bases outside the gene matches: 9. CDR3 coding DNA: TGTGCCAGCAGTTTATCAACCTACAGGGGAAGTGGCTACACCTCC. Its protein product is CASSLSTYRGSGYTS.

The V gene is TRBV10-3, the J gene TRBJ2-7; the match to TRBD2 covers 14 bases. The CDR3 spans 15 residues. In germline, CDR1 is ENHRY, CDR2 SYGVKD. Germline trimming cut 5 bases from V and 5 bases from J; bases unmatched to any gene: 5. The chain's CDR3 is CAISKGLAGVDEQYF. As DNA, the CDR3 is TGTGCCATCAGTAAGGGACTAGCGGGAGTCGACGAGCAGTACTTC.

The chain joins TRBV2 to TRBJ2-2; possible D gene TRBD1, 7 bases. This CDR3 contains 16 residues. Germline V gene data show CDR1 as SNHLY and CDR2 as FYNNEI. The V and J ends lost 9 bases and 7 bases respectively, with 24 bases between them. Here the CDR3 DNA reads TGTGCCAGTAATTCACCATTCCAGGGGGAGGACGGGGAGCTGTTTTTT. This sequence encodes CASNSPFQGEDGELFF.

This rearrangement joins TRBV4-1 to TRBJ1-1; no definite D call. Trimming pared 0 bases from V and 2 bases from J, leaving 4 bases between. Germline CDR1 and CDR2: MGHRA and YSYEKL. This CDR3 contains 13 residues. CDR3 residues: CASSQDHNTEAFF. The CDR3 DNA reads TGCGCCAGCAGCCAAGATCACAACACTGAAGCTTTCTTT.